The TCR beta chain under discussion was sequenced for a study of blood T cell repertoires in COVID-19. CDR1 and CDR2 from the germline V gene are SGHDT and YYEEEE. Trimming at V came to 4 bases and at J to 7 bases, leaving 4 bases not matched to a gene. There are 13 residues in the CDR3. Original processing notes: Quantification of nucleated cells was approximated via reference gene primer amplification. The repertoire was sequenced with immunoSEQ multiplex PCR; TCRdb's copy has only in-frame clones and lacks some. The V and J calls and the clone size are those of that table, but D and trimming were determined from the DNA. The repertoire holds 100,000 to 150,000 clones, with 79% as singletons.

The sequence was collected from a man aged 35 to 55 with active or convalescent COVID-19. The chain links TRBV5-6 to TRBJ2-1; 8 bases line up with TRBD1. Source material: peripheral blood. The CDR3 loop reads CASSPNRGNEQFF. The CDR3, as DNA: TGTGCCAGCAGCCCGAACAGGGGGAATGAGCAGTTCTTC.